A selection of T cell receptor beta chains follows, all from one sample in a study of T cells in Graves' hyperthyroidism and ophthalmopathy. One entry per CDR3 protein, called by TCRdb with MiXCR from the multiplex PCR reads. The sample has around 610,000 distinct CDR3 sequences, roughly 14% seen once. Material for sequencing was blood. These receptors were obtained from a woman in her thirties or forties with Graves' ophthalmopathy. CDR3s include the opening cysteine and the closing phenylalanine or tryptophan. A D gene is named only where the DNA matches it firmly. Some rows mark clone size as missing; the rest say once, few, many or name a class of expanded clone.

>TRBV6-2/TRBV6-3|TRBD2|many|TRBJ2-7
CASTPSLLAGVQEQYF
TGTGCCAGCACCCCAAGTCTGCTAGCGGGAGTTCAGGAGCAGTACTTC
>TRBV10-3|TRBD1|NA|TRBJ2-7
CAISESAGGPYEQYF
TGTGCCATCAGTGAGTCGGCAGGGGGCCCCTACGAGCAGTACTTC
>TRBV28|NA|many|TRBJ2-7
CASGEGSYEQYF
TGTGCCAGCGGCGAGGGCTCCTACGAGCAGTACTTC
>TRBV2|NA|many|TRBJ2-5
CASSGRGETQYF
TGTGCCAGCAGTGGCCGAGGAGAGACCCAGTACTTC
>TRBV7-2|TRBD1|many|TRBJ2-7
CASSFGDRVSYEQYF
TGTGCCAGCAGCTTCGGGGACAGGGTATCCTACGAGCAGTACTTC
>TRBV11-2|NA|NA|TRBJ2-2
CASSREALGGELFF
TGTGCCAGCAGCCGGGAAGCCCTCGGAGGGGAGCTGTTTTTT
>TRBV15|NA|many|TRBJ1-2
CATSRGDYGYTF
TGTGCCACCAGTCGGGGTGACTATGGCTACACCTTC
>TRBV27|TRBD1|many|TRBJ2-7
CASSTTGTGRAEQYF
TGTGCCAGCAGTACGACCGGGACAGGGAGGGCCGAGCAGTACTTC
>TRBV20-1|TRBD1|many|TRBJ1-1
CSASAGQGAQQAFF
TGCAGTGCTTCGGCGGGACAGGGGGCGCAACAAGCTTTCTTT
>TRBV6-5|NA|many|TRBJ2-2
CASSFRDLNTGELFF
TGTGCCAGCAGTTTCCGGGACCTGAACACCGGGGAGCTGTTTTTT
>TRBV11-1|TRBD2|NA|TRBJ2-2
CASRAGTSGKNTGELFF
TGTGCCAGCAGAGCCGGGACTAGCGGAAAGAACACCGGGGAGCTGTTTTTT
>TRBV7-2|NA|many|TRBJ2-5
CASSAPSGVEETQYF
TGTGCCAGCAGCGCCCCTTCAGGGGTTGAAGAGACCCAGTACTTC
>TRBV7-2|NA|NA|TRBJ2-3
CASSSDYTDTQYF
TGTGCCAGCAGCTCGGACTACACAGATACGCAGTATTTT
>TRBV2|TRBD2|few|TRBJ2-7
CASSPTSDPLYEQYF
TGTGCCAGCAGCCCCACTAGCGACCCTTTATACGAGCAGTACTTC
>TRBV6-1|NA|many|TRBJ2-7
CASSKEEGGQYF
TGTGCCAGCAGTAAGGAAGAGGGTGGGCAGTACTTC
>TRBV30|TRBD1|NA|TRBJ1-2
CAWSVRTGRGYTF
TGTGCCTGGAGTGTAAGGACAGGCAGGGGCTACACCTTC
>TRBV5-5|NA|few|TRBJ2-2
CASSLLGTPNTGELFF
TGTGCCAGCAGCTTACTCGGGACACCGAACACCGGGGAGCTGTTTTTT
>TRBV28|NA|many|TRBJ1-2
CASSFGGGHVYGYTF
TGTGCCAGCAGTTTCGGCGGGGGGCATGTCTATGGCTACACCTTC
>TRBV5-6|NA|few|TRBJ1-1
CASSNGAGSPEAFF
TGTGCCAGCAGCAACGGGGCTGGGAGCCCTGAAGCTTTCTTT
>TRBV2|NA|many|TRBJ2-7
CASSEGGAEQYF
TGTGCCAGCAGTGAAGGGGGGGCAGAGCAGTACTTC
>TRBV5-1|NA|NA|TRBJ2-7
CASSFIDSASYEQYF
TGCGCCAGCAGCTTTATAGACAGTGCCTCCTACGAGCAGTACTTC
>TRBV20-1|NA|many|TRBJ2-5
CSAITETQYF
TGCAGTGCTATCACGGAGACCCAGTACTTC
>TRBV20-1|TRBD2|NA|TRBJ2-3
CSVIAGDSGVTTDTQYF
TGCAGTGTAATAGCGGGAGATAGCGGAGTAACGACAGATACGCAGTATTTT
>TRBV4-2|TRBD1|many|TRBJ2-2
CASSPNRYLRDSRDTGELFF
TGTGCCAGCAGCCCCAACCGCTACTTACGGGACAGTAGGGACACCGGGGAGCTGTTTTTT
>TRBV25-1|NA|NA|TRBJ2-5
CASSDGGHITTQYF
TGTGCCAGCAGTGATGGGGGACATATAACGACCCAGTACTTC
>TRBV28|NA|many|TRBJ2-5
CATLEDNQETQYF
TGTGCCACCTTGGAGGACAACCAAGAGACCCAGTACTTC
>TRBV12-3/TRBV12-4|NA|NA|TRBJ2-5
CASRTTGKGETQYF
TGTGCCAGCAGAACTACAGGGAAGGGAGAGACCCAGTACTTC
>TRBV10-3|NA|many|TRBJ1-2
CAISESKEGFYGYTF
TGTGCCATCAGTGAGTCTAAGGAGGGATTCTATGGCTACACCTTC
>TRBV20-1|TRBD1|many|TRBJ1-1
CSAGAGTGTEAFF
TGCAGTGCTGGAGCGGGGACAGGCACTGAAGCTTTCTTT
>TRBV28|NA|few|TRBJ2-7
CASSLKGAEQYF
TGTGCCAGCAGTTTGAAAGGGGCCGAGCAGTACTTC
>TRBV25-1|NA|many|TRBJ2-5
CASSELQETQYF
TGTGCCAGCAGTGAACTCCAAGAGACCCAGTACTTC
>TRBV19|NA|many|TRBJ1-1
CASSPPGWENTEAFF
TGTGCCAGTAGTCCCCCGGGGTGGGAGAACACTGAAGCTTTCTTT
>TRBV19|TRBD1|many|TRBJ1-2
CASSVGRQGGYTF
TGTGCCAGTAGTGTAGGGAGACAGGGCGGCTACACCTTC
>TRBV28|NA|many|TRBJ1-1
CASSFSGRRFTEAFF
TGTGCCAGCAGTTTCTCAGGACGGAGATTTACTGAAGCTTTCTTT
>TRBV6-5|TRBD1|NA|TRBJ2-4
CASSLDRGLINIQYF
TGTGCCAGCAGTTTGGACAGGGGGCTCATAAACATTCAGTACTTC
>TRBV3-1|NA|few|TRBJ2-7
CASSQDFGVPYEQYF
TGTGCCAGCAGCCAAGATTTCGGGGTACCCTACGAGCAGTACTTC
>TRBV7-2|NA|NA|TRBJ2-7
CASSAQRVPTYEQYF
TGTGCCAGCAGCGCCCAGAGGGTTCCCACCTACGAGCAGTACTTC
>TRBV6-1|NA|many|TRBJ2-5
CASNHPRGEQETQYF
TGTGCCAGCAACCACCCCCGCGGGGAACAAGAGACCCAGTACTTC
>TRBV3-1|TRBD1|NA|TRBJ2-7
CASSLKSGQGAYEQYF
TGTGCCAGCAGCCTGAAAAGCGGGCAGGGGGCTTACGAGCAGTACTTC
>TRBV6-1|NA|NA|TRBJ1-3
CASSPIDSGNTIYF
TGTGCCAGCAGTCCCATAGACTCTGGAAACACCATATATTTT
>TRBV28|TRBD1|many|TRBJ1-1
CASTTEGQGAPEAFF
TGTGCCAGCACCACGGAGGGACAGGGAGCCCCTGAAGCTTTCTTT
>TRBV18|NA|NA|TRBJ2-2
CASSPGMHNTGELFF
TGTGCCAGCTCACCAGGGATGCACAACACCGGGGAGCTGTTTTTT